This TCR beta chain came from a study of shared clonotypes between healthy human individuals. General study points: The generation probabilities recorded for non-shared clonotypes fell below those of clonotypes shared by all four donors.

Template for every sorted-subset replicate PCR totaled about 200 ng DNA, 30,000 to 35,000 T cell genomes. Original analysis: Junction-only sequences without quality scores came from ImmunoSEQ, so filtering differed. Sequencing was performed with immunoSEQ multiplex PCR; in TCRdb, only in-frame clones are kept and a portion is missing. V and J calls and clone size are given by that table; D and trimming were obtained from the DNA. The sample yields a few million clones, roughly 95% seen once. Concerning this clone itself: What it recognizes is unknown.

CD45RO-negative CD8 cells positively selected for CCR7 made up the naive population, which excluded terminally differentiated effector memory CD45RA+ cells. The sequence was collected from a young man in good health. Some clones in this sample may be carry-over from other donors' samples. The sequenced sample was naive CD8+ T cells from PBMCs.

In DNA, the CDR3 is TGTGCCAGCAGCCTGACCTCCTTTAGTGGGAGGGTCCCATACGAGCAGTACTTC. It encodes CASSLTSFSGRVPYEQYF. The chain combines TRBV7-8 with TRBJ2-7; 7 bases agree with TRBD2. The CDR3 totals 18 residues. Germline trimming cut 5 bases from V and 4 bases from J; bases unmatched to any gene: 20. Germline CDR1 SGHVS, CDR2 FQNEAQ.